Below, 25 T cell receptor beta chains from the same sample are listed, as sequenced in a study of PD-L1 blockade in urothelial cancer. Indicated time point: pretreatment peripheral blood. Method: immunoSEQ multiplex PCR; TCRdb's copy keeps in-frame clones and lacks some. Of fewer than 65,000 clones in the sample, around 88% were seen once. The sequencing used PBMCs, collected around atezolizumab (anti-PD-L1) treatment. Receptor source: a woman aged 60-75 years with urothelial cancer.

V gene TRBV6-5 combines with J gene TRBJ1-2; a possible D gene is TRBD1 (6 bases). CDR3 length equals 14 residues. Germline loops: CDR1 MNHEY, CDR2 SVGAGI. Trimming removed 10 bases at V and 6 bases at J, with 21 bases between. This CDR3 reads CATQFGNRENGYTF. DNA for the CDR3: TGTGCCACCCAGTTCGGAAACAGGGAGAATGGCTACACCTTC.

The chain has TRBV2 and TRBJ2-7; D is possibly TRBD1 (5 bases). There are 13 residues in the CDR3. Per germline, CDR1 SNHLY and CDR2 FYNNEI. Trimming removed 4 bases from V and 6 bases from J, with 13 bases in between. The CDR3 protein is CASSGGRVTEQYF. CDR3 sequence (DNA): TGTGCCAGCAGTGGAGGCAGGGTAACCGAGCAGTACTTC.

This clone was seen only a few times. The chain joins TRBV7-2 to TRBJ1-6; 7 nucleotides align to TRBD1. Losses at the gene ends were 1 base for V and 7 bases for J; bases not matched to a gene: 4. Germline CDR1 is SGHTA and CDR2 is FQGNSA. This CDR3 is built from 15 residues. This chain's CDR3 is CASSLVRDRNSPLHF. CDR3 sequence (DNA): TGTGCCAGCAGCTTAGTCAGGGACAGAAATTCACCCCTCCACTTT.

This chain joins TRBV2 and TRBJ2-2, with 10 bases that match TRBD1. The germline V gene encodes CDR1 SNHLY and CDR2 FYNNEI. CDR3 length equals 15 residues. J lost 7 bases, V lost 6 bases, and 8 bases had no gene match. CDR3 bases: TGTGCCAGCAGCCAAAGACAGGGGGCTGTCGGGGAGCTGTTTTTT. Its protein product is CASSQRQGAVGELFF.

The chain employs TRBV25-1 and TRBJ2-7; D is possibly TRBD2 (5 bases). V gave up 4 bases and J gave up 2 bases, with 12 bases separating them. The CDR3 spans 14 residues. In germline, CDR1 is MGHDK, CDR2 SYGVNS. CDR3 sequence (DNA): TGTGCCAGCAGTGTCTCCGGGATCGCCTACGAGCAGTACTTC. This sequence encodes CASSVSGIAYEQYF.

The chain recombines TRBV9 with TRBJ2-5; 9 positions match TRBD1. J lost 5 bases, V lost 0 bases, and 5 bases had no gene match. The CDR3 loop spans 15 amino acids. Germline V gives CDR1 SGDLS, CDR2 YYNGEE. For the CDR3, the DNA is TGTGCCAGCAGCGTAGCCTCCGGGACAGGGGAGACCCAGTACTTC. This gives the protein CASSVASGTGETQYF.

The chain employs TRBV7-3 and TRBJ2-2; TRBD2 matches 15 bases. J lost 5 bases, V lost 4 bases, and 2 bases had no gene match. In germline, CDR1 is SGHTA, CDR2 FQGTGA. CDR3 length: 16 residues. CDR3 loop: CASSSGLAGGTGELFF. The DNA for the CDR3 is TGTGCCAGCAGCTCCGGACTAGCGGGGGGGACCGGGGAGCTGTTTTTT.

The CDR3 protein is CASSLAAGVTDTQYF. CDR3 sequence (DNA): TGCGCCAGCAGCTTGGCAGCGGGGGTCACAGATACGCAGTATTTT. This chain uses TRBV5-1 with TRBJ2-3; 8 bases agree with TRBD2. Germline CDR1 is SGHRS and CDR2 is YFSETQ. The ends lost 0 bases at V and 2 bases at J; junction bases unmatched: 2. The length of the CDR3 is 15 residues.

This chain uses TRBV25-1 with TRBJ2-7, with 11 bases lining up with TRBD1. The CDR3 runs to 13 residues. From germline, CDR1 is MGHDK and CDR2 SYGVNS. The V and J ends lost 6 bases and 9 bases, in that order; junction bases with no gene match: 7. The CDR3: CASRQGQGDWQYF. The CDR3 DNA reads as TGTGCCAGCAGACAGGGACAGGGGGACTGGCAGTACTTC.

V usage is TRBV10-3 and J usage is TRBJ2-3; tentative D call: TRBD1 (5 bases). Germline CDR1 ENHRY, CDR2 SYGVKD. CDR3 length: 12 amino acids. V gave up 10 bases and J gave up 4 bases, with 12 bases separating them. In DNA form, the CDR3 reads TGTGCCAGCCAGGGATCCCCAGATACGCAGTATTTT. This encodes CASQGSPDTQYF.

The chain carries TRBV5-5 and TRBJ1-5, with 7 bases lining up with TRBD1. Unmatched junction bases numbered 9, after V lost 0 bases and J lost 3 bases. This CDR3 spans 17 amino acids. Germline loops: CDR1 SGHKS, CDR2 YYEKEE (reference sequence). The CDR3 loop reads CASSLGQGIRDNQPQHF. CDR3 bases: TGTGCCAGCAGCTTGGGACAGGGTATAAGGGACAATCAGCCCCAGCATTTT.

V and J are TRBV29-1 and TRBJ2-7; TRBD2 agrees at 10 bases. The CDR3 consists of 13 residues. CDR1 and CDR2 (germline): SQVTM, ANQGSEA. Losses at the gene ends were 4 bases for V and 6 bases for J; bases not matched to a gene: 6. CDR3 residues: CSVALAGGGEQYF. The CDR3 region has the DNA TGCAGCGTTGCCTTAGCGGGAGGTGGCGAGCAGTACTTC.

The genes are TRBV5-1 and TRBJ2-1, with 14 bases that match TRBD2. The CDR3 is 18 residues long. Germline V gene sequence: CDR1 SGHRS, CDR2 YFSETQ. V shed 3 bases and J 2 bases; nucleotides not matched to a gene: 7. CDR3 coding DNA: TGCGCCAGCAGCTCCCCGACTAGCGGGAGGGCCGCCTACAATGAGCAGTTCTTC. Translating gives CASSSPTSGRAAYNEQFF. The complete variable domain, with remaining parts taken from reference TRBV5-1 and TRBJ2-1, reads KAGVTQTPRYLIKTRGQQVTLSCSPISGHRSVSWYQQTPGQGLQFLFEYFSETQRNKGNFPGRFSGRQFSNSRSEMNVSTLELGDSALYLCASSSPTSGRAAYNEQFFGPGTRLTVL.

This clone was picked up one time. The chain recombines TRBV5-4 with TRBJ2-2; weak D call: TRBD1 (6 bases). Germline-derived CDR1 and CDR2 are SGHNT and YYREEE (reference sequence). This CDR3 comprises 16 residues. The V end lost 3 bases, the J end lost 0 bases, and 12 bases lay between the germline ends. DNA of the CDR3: TGTGCCAGCAGCTCGACAGGTAGAACGAACACCGGGGAGCTGTTTTTT. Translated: CASSSTGRTNTGELFF.

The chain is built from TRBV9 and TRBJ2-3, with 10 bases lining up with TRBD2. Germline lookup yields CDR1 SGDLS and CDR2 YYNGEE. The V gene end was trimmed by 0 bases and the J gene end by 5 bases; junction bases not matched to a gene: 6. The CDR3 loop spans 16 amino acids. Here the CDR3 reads CASSVVGLAGVDTQYF. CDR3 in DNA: TGTGCCAGCAGCGTAGTTGGGCTAGCGGGAGTAGATACGCAGTATTTT.

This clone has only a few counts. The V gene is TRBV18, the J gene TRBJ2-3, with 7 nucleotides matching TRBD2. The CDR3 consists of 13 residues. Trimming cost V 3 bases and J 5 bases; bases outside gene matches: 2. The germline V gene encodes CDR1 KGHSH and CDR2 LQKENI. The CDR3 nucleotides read TGTGCCAGCTCACCGGCGGGGGAAGATACGCAGTATTTT. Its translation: CASSPAGEDTQYF.

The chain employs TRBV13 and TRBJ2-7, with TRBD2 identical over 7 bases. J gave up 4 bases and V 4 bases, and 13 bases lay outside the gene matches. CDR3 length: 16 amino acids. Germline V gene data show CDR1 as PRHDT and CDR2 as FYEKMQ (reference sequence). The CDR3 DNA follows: TGTGCCAGCAGCTCCCGAGGAAAGTGGGAGGGGTACGAGCAGTACTTC. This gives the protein CASSSRGKWEGYEQYF. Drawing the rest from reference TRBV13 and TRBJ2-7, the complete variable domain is AAGVIQSPRHLIKEKRETATLKCYPIPRHDTVYWYQQGPGQDPQFLISFYEKMQSDKGSIPDRFSAQQFSDYHSELNMSSLELGDSALYFCASSSRGKWEGYEQYFGPGTRLTVT.

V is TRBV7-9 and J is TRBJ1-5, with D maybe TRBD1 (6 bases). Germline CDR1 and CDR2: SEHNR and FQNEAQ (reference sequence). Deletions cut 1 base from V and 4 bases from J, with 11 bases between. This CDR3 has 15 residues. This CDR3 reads CASSLEGGANQPQHF. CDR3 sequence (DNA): TGTGCCAGCAGCTTAGAAGGGGGAGCGAATCAGCCCCAGCATTTT.

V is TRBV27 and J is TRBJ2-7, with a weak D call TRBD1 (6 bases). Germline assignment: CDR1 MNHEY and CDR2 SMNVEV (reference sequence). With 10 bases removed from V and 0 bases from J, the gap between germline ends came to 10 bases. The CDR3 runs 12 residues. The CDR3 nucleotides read TGTGCCACGCAGGGGAGCTCCTACGAGCAGTACTTC. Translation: CATQGSSYEQYF.

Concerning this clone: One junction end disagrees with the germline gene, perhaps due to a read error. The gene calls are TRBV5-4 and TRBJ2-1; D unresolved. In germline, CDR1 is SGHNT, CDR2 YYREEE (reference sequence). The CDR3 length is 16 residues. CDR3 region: CASSLDSPRSNNEQFF. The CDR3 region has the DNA TGTGCCAGCAGCTTGGACAGCCCCCGCTCCAACAATGAGCAGTTCTTC.

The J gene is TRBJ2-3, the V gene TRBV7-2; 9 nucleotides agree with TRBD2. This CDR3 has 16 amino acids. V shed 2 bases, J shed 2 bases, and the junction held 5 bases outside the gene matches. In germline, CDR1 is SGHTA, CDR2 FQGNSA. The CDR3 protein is CASSLSSGRSTDTQYF. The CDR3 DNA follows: TGTGCCAGCAGCTTATCCAGCGGGAGGTCCACAGATACGCAGTATTTT.

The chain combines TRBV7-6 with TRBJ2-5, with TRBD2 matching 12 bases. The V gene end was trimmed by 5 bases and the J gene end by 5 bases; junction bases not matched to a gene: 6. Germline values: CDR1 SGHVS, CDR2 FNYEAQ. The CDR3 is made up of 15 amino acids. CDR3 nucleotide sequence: TGTGCCAGCAGCGACCTAGCGGGGGGGCCGGAGACCCAGTACTTC. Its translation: CASSDLAGGPETQYF.

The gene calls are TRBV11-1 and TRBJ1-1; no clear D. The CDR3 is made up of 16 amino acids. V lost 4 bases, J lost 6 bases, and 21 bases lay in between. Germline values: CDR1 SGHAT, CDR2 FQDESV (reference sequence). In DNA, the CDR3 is TGTGCCAGCAGCTCGACCGGGATAAAACCGACCTCTGAAGCTTTCTTT. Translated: CASSSTGIKPTSEAFF.

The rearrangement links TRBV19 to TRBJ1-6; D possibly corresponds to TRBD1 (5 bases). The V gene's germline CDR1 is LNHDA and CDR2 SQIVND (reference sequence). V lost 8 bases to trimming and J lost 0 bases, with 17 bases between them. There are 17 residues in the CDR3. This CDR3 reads CASGWIGQGSYNSPLHF. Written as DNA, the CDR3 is TGTGCCAGTGGATGGATTGGGCAGGGCTCCTATAATTCACCCCTCCACTTT.

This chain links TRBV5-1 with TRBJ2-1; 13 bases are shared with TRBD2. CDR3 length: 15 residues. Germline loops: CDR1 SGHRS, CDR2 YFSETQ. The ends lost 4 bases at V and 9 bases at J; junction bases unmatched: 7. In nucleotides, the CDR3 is TGCGCCAGCAGCCAGGGACTAGCGGGATACGGTGAGCAGTTCTTC. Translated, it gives CASSQGLAGYGEQFF.